The 32 T cell receptor beta chains reported below all come from one sample, sequenced in a study of T-cell memory formation after mild COVID-19. From the 5' RACE reads, TCRdb called clonotypes with MiXCR, one entry per CDR3 protein. The profile shows 250,000 or so distinct CDR3 sequences, 15% to 20% of them singletons. Specimen: PBMCs or a T cell subset sorted from them (not recorded which). The receptors were gathered from a man between 18 and 29 years old who had mild COVID-19 (a few samples of this study predate the infection). Cell type and time point are not known.

This clonotype was seen a few times. The chain is built from TRBV6-2 or TRBV6-3 and TRBJ2-1; weak D call: TRBD2 (5 bases). This CDR3 has 16 amino acids. Germline CDR1 and CDR2: MNHEY and SVGEGT. Between the trimmed V and J ends, which lost 5 bases and 2 bases, there was a span of 16 bases. The CDR3 protein is CASSPSRAPPYNEQFF. DNA of the CDR3: TGTGCCAGCAGTCCCTCGAGGGCACCCCCCTACAATGAGCAGTTCTTC.

This clonotype occurred a few times. An end of the junction does not agree with germline; a read error may underlie this. The chain uses TRBV7-9 and TRBJ1-1, with D possibly being TRBD1 (6 bases). Germline assignment: CDR1 SEHNR and CDR2 FQNEAQ (reference sequence). The CDR3 loop spans 15 amino acids. CDR3 sequence (DNA): TGTGCCAGCAGTCAATGGACAGCGGGAAACACTGAAGCCTTCTTT. Its translation is CASSQWTAGNTEAFF.

This clonotype was found a few times. This chain links TRBV7-8 with TRBJ2-1; TRBD2 aligns across 10 bases. There are 15 residues in the CDR3. Germline values: CDR1 SGHVS, CDR2 FQNEAQ. V shed 5 bases, J shed 7 bases, and the junction held 8 bases outside the gene matches. The CDR3 DNA is TGTGCCAGCAGCGCCCGCCTAGCGGGGGTAAATGAGCAGTTCTTC. Translated: CASSARLAGVNEQFF.

The V and J genes are TRBV6-5 and TRBJ1-2; D unresolved. This CDR3 contains 15 residues. The V gene lost 1 base and the J gene lost 4 bases, with 13 bases spanning the gap. Germline V gives CDR1 MNHEY, CDR2 SVGAGI. CDR3 sequence (DNA): TGTGCCAGCAGTTACTTCCCAGAGATTTTCTATGGCTACACCTTC. This encodes CASSYFPEIFYGYTF.

In DNA form, the CDR3 reads TGTGCCAGCTCACTCCTTGGCGGGGGCACCTCCTACGAGCAGTACTTC. Amino acids: CASSLLGGGTSYEQYF. This sequence joins TRBV18 and TRBJ2-7, with a tentative D call TRBD2 (7 bases). V was shortened by 4 bases and J by 0 bases, with 16 bases between the two germline ends. CDR1 and CDR2 from the germline V gene are KGHSH and LQKENI. There are 16 residues in the CDR3.

The chain couples TRBV7-9 to TRBJ1-2; possible D gene TRBD1, 6 bases. V lost 0 bases and J lost 7, with 12 bases in between. This CDR3 spans 14 amino acids. The germline V gene has CDR1 SEHNR and CDR2 FQNEAQ (reference sequence). The CDR3 DNA reads as TGTGCCAGCAGCTTAGCATGGATAGGGGGTGGCTACACCTTC. Protein: CASSLAWIGGGYTF.

This clonotype turned up a few times. The chain recombines TRBV6-2 or TRBV6-3 with TRBJ2-1, with TRBD2 matching over 13 bases. Germline CDR1 MNHEY, CDR2 SVGEGT. J gave up 4 bases and V 0 bases, and 6 bases lay outside the gene matches. CDR3 length: 18 residues. CDR3 nucleotide sequence: TGTGCCAGCAGTTACTCGACTAGCGGGGGGCGCTTTTACAATGAGCAGTTCTTC. This gives the protein CASSYSTSGGRFYNEQFF.

This clonotype was picked up many times. The chain combines TRBV24-1 with TRBJ2-5; D uncertain. The germline gives CDR1 KGHDR, CDR2 SFDVKD. CDR3 size: 14 residues. Trimming took 4 bases from V and 5 from J, leaving 13 bases between them. The CDR3 DNA follows: TGTGCCACCAGTGACCCAAGGGCGACGGAGACCCAGTACTTC. Translation: CATSDPRATETQYF.

V gene TRBV10-3 combines with J gene TRBJ2-5; D unresolved. The CDR3 has 12 amino acids. In germline, CDR1 is ENHRY, CDR2 SYGVKD. V lost 2 bases, J lost 1 base, and 2 bases lay in between. The CDR3, as DNA: TGTGCCATCAGTGAGCCCCAAGAGACCCAGTACTTC. Its protein is CAISEPQETQYF.

This clonotype occurred many times. This rearrangement joins TRBV7-9 to TRBJ2-1; 8 bases agree with TRBD2. CDR1 is SEHNR and CDR2 is FQNEAQ in the germline V gene (reference sequence). Trimming at V came to 5 bases and at J to 7 bases, leaving 10 bases not matched to a gene. This CDR3 contains 15 residues. The CDR3: CASSIQLAALNEQFF. CDR3 nucleotide sequence: TGTGCCAGCAGCATACAACTAGCGGCGTTGAATGAGCAGTTCTTC.

This clonotype was seen more than once but under ten times. J is TRBJ1-2 and V is TRBV7-2; D gene unclear. Germline CDR1 is SGHTA and CDR2 is FQGNSA. This CDR3 spans 13 amino acids. Trimming cost V 5 bases and J 4 bases, with 11 bases left between them. CDR3 coding DNA: TGTGCCAGCAGCGCGGACGGATTCTATGGCTACACCTTC. Amino acid sequence: CASSADGFYGYTF.

V and J are TRBV6-1 and TRBJ2-7, with 9 nucleotides matching TRBD1. Losses at the gene ends were 4 bases for V and 2 bases for J; bases not matched to a gene: 18. This CDR3 spans 19 amino acids. Germline loops: CDR1 MNHNS, CDR2 SASEGT. The CDR3 here is CASSVTIDLGTGRTYEQYF. In DNA form, the CDR3 reads TGTGCCAGCAGTGTGACAATAGATTTAGGGACAGGGCGCACCTACGAGCAGTACTTC.

The rearrangement uses TRBV20-1 and TRBJ2-5; 8 bases match TRBD1. V was pared by 4 bases and J by 5 bases, with 12 bases of the junction left unmatched. The CDR3 extends over 15 amino acids. Germline CDR1 and CDR2: DFQATT and SNEGSKA (reference sequence). The CDR3 spells CSANYWTGKVETQYF. CDR3 sequence (DNA): TGCAGTGCTAATTACTGGACAGGGAAGGTGGAGACCCAGTACTTC.

This clonotype occurred a few times. The chain has TRBV27 and TRBJ2-7; D gene ambiguous. Trimming took 6 bases from V and 0 from J, leaving 6 bases between them. The V gene's germline CDR1 is MNHEY and CDR2 SMNVEV (reference sequence). The CDR3 loop spans 12 amino acids. CDR3 loop: CASRGSSYEQYV. The CDR3 DNA reads as TGTGCCAGCAGGGGAAGCTCCTACGAGCAGTACGTC.

This chain joins TRBV5-8 and TRBJ1-5, with D hard to call. The V end lost 4 bases, the J end lost 6 bases, and 17 bases lay between the germline ends. Germline CDR1 is SGHTS and CDR2 is YDEGEE. The CDR3 is made up of 15 amino acids. The DNA of the CDR3 is TGTGCCAGCAGCCCCGACTGGGCCCTAATTCAGCCCCAGCATTTT. This sequence encodes CASSPDWALIQPQHF.

This clonotype was picked up a small number of times. V gene TRBV29-1 combines with J gene TRBJ2-3, with TRBD2 matching over 13 bases. The CDR3 sequence is 18 residues long. The junction had 9 bases not matched to a gene; V was cut back by 0 bases and J by 3 bases. Germline V gives CDR1 SQVTM, CDR2 ANQGSEA. CDR3 protein: CSVEEWTSGGRATDTQYF. For the CDR3, the DNA is TGCAGCGTTGAAGAATGGACTAGCGGGGGCCGGGCGACAGATACGCAGTATTTT.

The rearrangement links TRBV27 to TRBJ2-3; D is possibly TRBD2 (7 bases). Looked up from germline, CDR1 is MNHEY and CDR2 is SMNVEV (reference sequence). V gave up 5 bases and J gave up 4 bases, with 13 bases separating them. The CDR3 has 14 amino acids. CDR3 in DNA: TGTGCCAGCAGTCGTACAGGGAGGGCAGATACGCAGTATTTT. Protein sequence: CASSRTGRADTQYF.

Only a few counts were recorded for this clonotype. The chain is built from TRBV2 and TRBJ2-7; TRBD1 matches 8 bases. Germline values: CDR1 SNHLY, CDR2 FYNNEI. Losses at the gene ends were 8 bases for V and 4 bases for J; bases not matched to a gene: 7. This CDR3 has 13 residues. The CDR3: CASGRTGLYEQYV. The CDR3 region has the DNA TGTGCCAGCGGGAGGACAGGGTTGTACGAGCAGTACGTC.

V and J are TRBV12-3 or TRBV12-4 and TRBJ2-3; D might be TRBD1 or TRBD2, each matching 5 bases. Trimming removed 6 bases at V and 9 bases at J, with 16 bases between. The CDR3 covers 13 residues. The CDR3 nucleotides are TGTGCCAGCAGCGCCCGGCTTTGGGGGACGCAGTATTTT. This sequence encodes CASSARLWGTQYF.

This clonotype was observed many times. The chain joins TRBV5-1 to TRBJ1-4, with D perhaps TRBD1 (5 bases). Germline values: CDR1 SGHRS, CDR2 YFSETQ. This CDR3 contains 16 residues. The V and J ends lost 2 bases and 7 bases respectively, with 18 bases between them. The CDR3 nucleotides are TGCGCCAGCAGCTTTGGGACGGTATCATCGGGTGAAAAACTGTTTTTT. Protein sequence: CASSFGTVSSGEKLFF.

V is TRBV27 and J is TRBJ2-3; maybe TRBD2 (5 bases). The CDR3 runs to 16 residues. Germline CDR1 MNHEY, CDR2 SMNVEV (reference sequence). The ends were cut back, 1 base at V and 2 bases at J, with 13 bases in the middle. The DNA of the CDR3 is TGTGCCAGCAGTTTATTCCCGGGGAGCTCCACAGATACGCAGTATTTT. Protein: CASSLFPGSSTDTQYF.

This clonotype was seen more than once but under ten times. V gene TRBV15 combines with J gene TRBJ1-2, with D possibly TRBD1 on 6 matching bases. The CDR3 totals 15 residues. Trimming took off 5 bases at V and 4 bases at J, with 17 bases between the two ends. The germline V gene encodes CDR1 LNHNV and CDR2 YYDKDF (reference sequence). The CDR3 region has the DNA TGTGCCACCAGCCCCAGGGGCGGGGGACGCTATGGCTACACCTTC. This sequence encodes CATSPRGGGRYGYTF.

This clonotype occurred a few times. The chain is built from TRBV7-9 and TRBJ1-1; unclear D gene. The V end lost 5 bases, the J end lost 4 bases, and 11 bases lay between the germline ends. This CDR3 has 13 amino acids. Germline CDR1 is SEHNR and CDR2 is FQNEAQ (reference sequence). The CDR3 sequence is CASSPITSTEAFF. CDR3 sequence (DNA): TGTGCCAGCAGCCCGATAACATCCACTGAAGCTTTCTTT. The variable domain in full, with the rest retrieved from reference TRBV7-9 and TRBJ1-1, is DTGVSQNPRHKITKRGQNVTFRCDPISEHNRLYWYRQTLGQGPEFLTYFQNEAQLEKSRLLSDRFSAERPKGSFSTLEIQRTEQGDSAMYLCASSPITSTEAFFGQGTRLTVV.

This chain uses TRBV18 with TRBJ2-1; TRBD1 might be the D (6 bases). Trimming took 3 bases from V and 0 from J, leaving 9 bases between them. CDR1 KGHSH and CDR2 LQKENI come from the germline V gene. The CDR3 sequence is 15 residues long. The CDR3 sequence: CASSPGAVSYNEQFF. The CDR3 DNA sequence: TGTGCCAGCTCACCGGGGGCAGTCTCCTACAATGAGCAGTTCTTC.

This clonotype was seen only a few times. The rearrangement joins TRBV6-5 to TRBJ2-7; tentatively, D is TRBD1 (5 bases). This CDR3 comprises 13 residues. The germline CDR1 and CDR2 sequences are MNHEY and SVGAGI. The V and J ends lost 0 bases and 6 bases respectively, with 9 bases between them. For the CDR3, the DNA is TGTGCCAGCAGTTACTCCAGGGCTGGCGAGCAGTACTTC. Translating it yields CASSYSRAGEQYF.

The chain couples TRBV7-9 to TRBJ1-1, with D perhaps TRBD1 (5 bases). Germline CDR1 reads SEHNR; CDR2 reads FQNEAQ (reference sequence). CDR3 length: 17 residues. The V end was cut by 1 base, the J end by 3 bases, with 18 bases between. CDR3 sequence reads: CASSLVGAGRRYTEAFF. The CDR3, as DNA: TGTGCCAGCAGCTTAGTTGGGGCAGGCCGGAGGTACACTGAAGCTTTCTTT.

There are a few counts of this clonotype. The chain joins TRBV5-1 to TRBJ2-3, with 8 bases identical to TRBD2. CDR1 is SGHRS, CDR2 YFSETQ, per germline. Unmatched junction bases numbered 6, after V lost 6 bases and J lost 6 bases. The CDR3 totals 13 residues. In DNA form, the CDR3 reads TGCGCCAGCACTTCCGGGGGGGAGGATACGCAGTATTTT. Its translation is CASTSGGEDTQYF.

There are a few counts of this clonotype. The chain combines TRBV2 with TRBJ2-2; no reliable D call. V lost 2 bases and J lost 6, with 7 bases in between. Germline V lookup: CDR1 SNHLY, CDR2 FYNNEI. The CDR3 length is 13 residues. The chain's CDR3 is CASSEIGAGELFF. Here the CDR3 DNA reads TGTGCCAGCAGTGAAATCGGAGCCGGGGAGCTGTTTTTT.

The V gene is TRBV2, the J gene TRBJ1-1, with D perhaps TRBD1 (5 bases). This CDR3 is 13 amino acids long. The V end was cut by 7 bases, the J end by 1 base, with 10 bases between. CDR1 SNHLY and CDR2 FYNNEI come from the germline V gene. CDR3: CASTGAENTEAFF. The CDR3 coding sequence is TGTGCCAGCACCGGGGCGGAGAACACTGAAGCTTTCTTT. Together with reference TRBV2 and TRBJ1-1, the CDR3 gives the full variable domain: EPEVTQTPSHQVTQMGQEVILRCVPISNHLYFYWYRQILGQKVEFLVSFYNNEISEKSEIFDDQFSVERPDGSNFTLKIRSTKLEDSAMYFCASTGAENTEAFFGQGTRLTVV.

The chain employs TRBV7-9 and TRBJ2-3; no clear D. Per the germline V gene, CDR1 is SEHNR and CDR2 is FQNEAQ (reference sequence). The V and J ends lost 5 bases and 4 bases respectively, with 16 bases between them. This CDR3 is built from 15 residues. CDR3 coding DNA: TGTGCCAGCAGCCCGTACGACGCTTGGGCAGATACGCAGTATTTT. Translation gives CASSPYDAWADTQYF.

V usage is TRBV11-2 and J usage is TRBJ1-1, with 10 bases lining up with TRBD1. The CDR3 runs 14 residues. Germline trimming cut 3 bases from V and 8 bases from J; bases unmatched to any gene: 6. Germline V lookup: CDR1 SGHAT, CDR2 FQNNGV. The CDR3 sequence: CASSFPGTGVEAFF. CDR3 nucleotides: TGTGCCAGCAGCTTTCCCGGGACAGGGGTAGAAGCTTTCTTT.

This clonotype came up a few times. Germline and junction disagree at one end, which may indicate a read error. This chain uses TRBV5-5 with TRBJ2-4, with D unclear. The germline V gene has CDR1 SGHKS and CDR2 YYEKEE (reference sequence). The CDR3 has 9 amino acids. CDR3 sequence: CASSFLPDF. The CDR3 DNA follows: TGTGCCAGCAGCTTCCTCCCGGACTTC.